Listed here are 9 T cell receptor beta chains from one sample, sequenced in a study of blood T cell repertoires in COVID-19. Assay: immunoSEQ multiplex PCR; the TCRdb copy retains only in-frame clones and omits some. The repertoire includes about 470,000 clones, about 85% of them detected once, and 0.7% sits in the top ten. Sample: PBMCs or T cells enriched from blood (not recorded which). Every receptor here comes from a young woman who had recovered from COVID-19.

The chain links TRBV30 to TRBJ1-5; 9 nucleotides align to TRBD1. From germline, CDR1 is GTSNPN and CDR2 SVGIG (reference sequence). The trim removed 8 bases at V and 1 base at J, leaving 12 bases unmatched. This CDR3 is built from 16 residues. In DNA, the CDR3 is TGTGCCCTACATACAGGGGGCTCGGAGAGCAATCAGCCCCAGCATTTT. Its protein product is CALHTGGSESNQPQHF.

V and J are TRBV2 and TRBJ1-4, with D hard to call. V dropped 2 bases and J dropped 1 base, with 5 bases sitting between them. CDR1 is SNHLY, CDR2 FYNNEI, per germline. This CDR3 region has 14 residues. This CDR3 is CASSERGTNEKLFF. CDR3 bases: TGTGCCAGCAGTGAAAGAGGAACTAATGAAAAACTGTTTTTT.

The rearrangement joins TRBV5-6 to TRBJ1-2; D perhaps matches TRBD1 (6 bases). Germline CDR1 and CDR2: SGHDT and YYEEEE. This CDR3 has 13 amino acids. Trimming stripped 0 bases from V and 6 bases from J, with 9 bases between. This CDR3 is CASSLGQGHGYTF. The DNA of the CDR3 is TGTGCCAGCAGCTTGGGCCAGGGGCATGGCTACACCTTC.

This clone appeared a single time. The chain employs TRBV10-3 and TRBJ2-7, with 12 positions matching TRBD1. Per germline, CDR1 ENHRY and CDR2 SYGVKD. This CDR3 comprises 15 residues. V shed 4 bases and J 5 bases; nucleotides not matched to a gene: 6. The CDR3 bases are TGTGCCATCAGTGCCGGGACAGGGGGCTTCGACGAGCAGTACTTC. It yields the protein CAISAGTGGFDEQYF.

CDR3 sequence reads: CASSPSGAGGIPNYGYTF. The CDR3 DNA reads as TGCGCCAGCAGCCCTTCGGGGGCAGGGGGTATCCCTAACTATGGCTACACCTTC. The rearrangement uses TRBV5-1 and TRBJ1-2; 7 nucleotides match TRBD1. The length of the CDR3 is 18 residues. V trimming: 4 bases; J trimming: 0 bases; junction bases outside the gene matches: 15. Germline loops: CDR1 SGHRS, CDR2 YFSETQ.

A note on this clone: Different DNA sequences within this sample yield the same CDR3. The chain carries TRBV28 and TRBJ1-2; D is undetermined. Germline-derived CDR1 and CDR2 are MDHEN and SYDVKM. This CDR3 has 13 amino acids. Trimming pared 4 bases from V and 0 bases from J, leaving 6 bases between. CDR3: CASSSGSNYGYTF. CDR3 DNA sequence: TGTGCCAGCAGTTCGGGGTCTAACTATGGCTACACCTTC.

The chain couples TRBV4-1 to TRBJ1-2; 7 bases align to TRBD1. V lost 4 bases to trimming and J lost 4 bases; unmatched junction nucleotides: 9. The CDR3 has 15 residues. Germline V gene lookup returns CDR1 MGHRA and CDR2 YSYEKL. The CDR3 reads CASSRGTAYPYGYTF. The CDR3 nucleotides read TGCGCCAGCAGCCGAGGGACAGCCTACCCCTATGGCTACACCTTC.

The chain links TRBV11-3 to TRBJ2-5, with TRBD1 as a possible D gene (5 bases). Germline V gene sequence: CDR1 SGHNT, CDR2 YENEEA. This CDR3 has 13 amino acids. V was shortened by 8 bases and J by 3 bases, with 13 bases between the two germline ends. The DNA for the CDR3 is TGTGCCAGCTCACCCCCCAGGGAAGAGACCCAGTACTTC. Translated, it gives CASSPPREETQYF.

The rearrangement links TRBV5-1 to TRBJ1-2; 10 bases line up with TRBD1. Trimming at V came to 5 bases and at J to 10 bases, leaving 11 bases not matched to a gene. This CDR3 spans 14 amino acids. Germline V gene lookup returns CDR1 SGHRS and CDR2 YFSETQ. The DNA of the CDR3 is TGCGCCAGCAGTTCGGTCCCCGGGACAGGGGCCTACACCTTC. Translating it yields CASSSVPGTGAYTF.